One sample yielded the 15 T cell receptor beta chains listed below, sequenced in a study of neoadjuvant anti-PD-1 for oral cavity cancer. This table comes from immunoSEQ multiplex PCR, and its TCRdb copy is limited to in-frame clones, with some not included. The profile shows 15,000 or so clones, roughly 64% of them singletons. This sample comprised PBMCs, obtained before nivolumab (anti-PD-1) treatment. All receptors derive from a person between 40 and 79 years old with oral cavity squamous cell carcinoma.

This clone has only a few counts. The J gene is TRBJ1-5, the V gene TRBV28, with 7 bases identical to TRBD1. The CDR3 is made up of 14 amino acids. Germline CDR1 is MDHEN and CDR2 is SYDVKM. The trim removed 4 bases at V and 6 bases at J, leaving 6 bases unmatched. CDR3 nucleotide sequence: TGTGCCAGCAGTTCCCGACAGGGCGGTCAGCCCCAGCATTTT. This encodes CASSSRQGGQPQHF.

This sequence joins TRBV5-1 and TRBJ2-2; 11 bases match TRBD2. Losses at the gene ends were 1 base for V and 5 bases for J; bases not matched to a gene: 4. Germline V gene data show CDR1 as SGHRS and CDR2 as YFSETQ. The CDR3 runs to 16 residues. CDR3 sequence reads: CASSLRASGRTGELFF. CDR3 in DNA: TGCGCCAGCAGCTTGCGGGCTAGCGGGAGGACCGGGGAGCTGTTTTTT.

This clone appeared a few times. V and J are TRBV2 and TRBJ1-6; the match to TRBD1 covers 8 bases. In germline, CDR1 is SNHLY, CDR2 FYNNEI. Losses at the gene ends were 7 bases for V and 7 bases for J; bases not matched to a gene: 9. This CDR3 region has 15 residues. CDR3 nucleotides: TGTGCCAGCACCAAGGTCACAGGGGGGAATTCACCCCTCCACTTT. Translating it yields CASTKVTGGNSPLHF.

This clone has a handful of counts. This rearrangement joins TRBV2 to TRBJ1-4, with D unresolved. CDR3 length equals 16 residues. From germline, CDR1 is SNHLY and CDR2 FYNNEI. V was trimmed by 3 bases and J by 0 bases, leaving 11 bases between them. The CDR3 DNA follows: TGTGCCAGCAGTGATCGCTCTTGGCCAACTAATGAAAAACTGTTTTTT. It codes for CASSDRSWPTNEKLFF.

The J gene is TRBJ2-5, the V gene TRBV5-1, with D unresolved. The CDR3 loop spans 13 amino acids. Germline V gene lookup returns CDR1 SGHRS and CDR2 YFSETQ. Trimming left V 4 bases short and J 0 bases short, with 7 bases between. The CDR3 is CASSRAYQETQYF. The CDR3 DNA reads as TGCGCCAGCAGCCGGGCGTACCAAGAGACCCAGTACTTC. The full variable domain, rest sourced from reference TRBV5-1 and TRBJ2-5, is KAGVTQTPRYLIKTRGQQVTLSCSPISGHRSVSWYQQTPGQGLQFLFEYFSETQRNKGNFPGRFSGRQFSNSRSEMNVSTLELGDSALYLCASSRAYQETQYFGPGTRLLVL.

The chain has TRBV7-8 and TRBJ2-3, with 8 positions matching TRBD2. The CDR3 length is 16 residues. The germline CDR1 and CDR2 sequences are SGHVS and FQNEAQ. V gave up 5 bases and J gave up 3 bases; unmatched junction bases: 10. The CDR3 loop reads CASSPGGGVWTDTQYF. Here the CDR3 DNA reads TGTGCCAGCAGCCCGGGGGGGGGAGTATGGACAGATACGCAGTATTTT.

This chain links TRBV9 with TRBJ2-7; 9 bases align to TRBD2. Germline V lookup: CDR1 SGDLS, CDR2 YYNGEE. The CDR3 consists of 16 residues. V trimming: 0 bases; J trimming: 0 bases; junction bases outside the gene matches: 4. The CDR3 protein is CASSVGLADSSYEQYF. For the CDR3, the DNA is TGTGCCAGCAGCGTAGGACTAGCGGACAGCTCCTACGAGCAGTACTTC.

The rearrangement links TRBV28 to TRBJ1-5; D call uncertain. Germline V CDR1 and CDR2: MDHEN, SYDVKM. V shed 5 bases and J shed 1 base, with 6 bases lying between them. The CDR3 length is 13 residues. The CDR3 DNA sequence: TGTGCCAGCAGTCTCGTAAGCAATCAGCCCCAGCATTTT. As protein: CASSLVSNQPQHF.

The CDR3 sequence: CASSLDPTNEKLFF. The CDR3 DNA reads TGTGCCAGCAGTTTAGACCCCACTAATGAAAAACTGTTTTTT. This chain uses TRBV28 with TRBJ1-4; D call uncertain. Trimming left V 2 bases short and J 2 bases short, with 6 bases between. The CDR3 consists of 14 residues. Germline lookup yields CDR1 MDHEN and CDR2 SYDVKM.

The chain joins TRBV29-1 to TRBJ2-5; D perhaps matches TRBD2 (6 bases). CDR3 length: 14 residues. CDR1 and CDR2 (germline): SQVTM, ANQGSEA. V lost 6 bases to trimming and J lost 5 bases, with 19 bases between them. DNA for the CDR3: TGCAGCGTGGCGGGACGAAGATTCGAGGAGACCCAGTACTTC. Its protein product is CSVAGRRFEETQYF.

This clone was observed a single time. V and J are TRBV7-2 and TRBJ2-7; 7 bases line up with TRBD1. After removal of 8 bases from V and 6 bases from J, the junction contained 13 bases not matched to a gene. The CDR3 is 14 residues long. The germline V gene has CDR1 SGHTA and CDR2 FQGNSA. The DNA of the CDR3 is TGTGCCAGCCGCCTGACTGACAGGGCTGGCGAGCAGTACTTC. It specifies CASRLTDRAGEQYF.

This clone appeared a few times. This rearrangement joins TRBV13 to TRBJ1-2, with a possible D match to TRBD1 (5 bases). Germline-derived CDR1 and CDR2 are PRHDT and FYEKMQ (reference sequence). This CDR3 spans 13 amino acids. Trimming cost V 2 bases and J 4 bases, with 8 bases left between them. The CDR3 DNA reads TGTGCCAGCAGCTTAAGGGGAGGCTATGGCTACACCTTC. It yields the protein CASSLRGGYGYTF.

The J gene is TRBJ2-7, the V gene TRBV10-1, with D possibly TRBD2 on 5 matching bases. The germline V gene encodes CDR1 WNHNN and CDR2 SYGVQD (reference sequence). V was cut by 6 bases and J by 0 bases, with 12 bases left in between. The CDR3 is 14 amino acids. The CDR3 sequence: CASRPGLSSYEQYF. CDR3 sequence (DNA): TGCGCCAGCAGACCAGGACTGAGCTCCTACGAGCAGTACTTC.

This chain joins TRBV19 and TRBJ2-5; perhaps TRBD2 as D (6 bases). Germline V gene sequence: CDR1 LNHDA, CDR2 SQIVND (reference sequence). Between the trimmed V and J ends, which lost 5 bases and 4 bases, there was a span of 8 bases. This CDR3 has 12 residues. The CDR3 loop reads CASSGGRETQYF. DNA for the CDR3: TGTGCCAGTAGTGGAGGGAGAGAGACCCAGTACTTC.

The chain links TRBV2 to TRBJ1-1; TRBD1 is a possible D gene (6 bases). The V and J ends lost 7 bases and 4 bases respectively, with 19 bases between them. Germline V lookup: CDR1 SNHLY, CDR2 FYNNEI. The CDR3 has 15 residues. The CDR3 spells CASNSDLRGRTEAFF. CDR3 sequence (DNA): TGTGCCAGCAATTCAGACCTCCGGGGGCGCACTGAAGCTTTCTTT. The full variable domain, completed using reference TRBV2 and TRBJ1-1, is EPEVTQTPSHQVTQMGQEVILRCVPISNHLYFYWYRQILGQKVEFLVSFYNNEISEKSEIFDDQFSVERPDGSNFTLKIRSTKLEDSAMYFCASNSDLRGRTEAFFGQGTRLTVV.